The TCR beta chain described here comes from a study of metastatic and nonmetastatic thyroid tumors. Overall study findings and caveats: The reported finding was significantly higher TCR beta diversity in malignant thyroid tumors relative to benign nodules, in blood and tumor.

Authors' methods: The authors used CDR3 differences across clinicopathological groups to build a distant-metastasis classifier for papillary thyroid cancer. TCRdb re-analyzed the PCR reads using MiXCR. The V and J calls, along with clone size, are taken from TCRdb and not from the paper's own processing. This table has 4,500 to 5,500 clones, 22% appearing once. Treatment of any kind had been given to no patient before thyroid surgery. Trimming took 0 bases from V and 8 from J, leaving 17 bases between them. This CDR3 is built from 16 residues. In germline, CDR1 is LNHNV, CDR2 YYDKDF (reference sequence). This clone was detected a few times. Its target is not known.

Specimen: tumor tissue. The chain links TRBV15 to TRBJ2-1; D tentatively reads TRBD1 or TRBD2 (5 bases each). The TCR originated in a male donor with papillary thyroid cancer or a benign thyroid nodule (not recorded which). Some clones in this sample may be carry-over from other donors' samples. CDR3 amino acids: CATSREGTAIEDEQFF. Here the CDR3 DNA reads TGTGCCACCAGCAGAGAAGGGACGGCCATCGAGGATGAGCAGTTCTTC.